The 7 T cell receptor beta chains below all came from one sample that was sequenced in a study of blood T cell repertoires in COVID-19. TCRdb keeps only in-frame clones here, not all; method: immunoSEQ multiplex PCR. The sample has under 95,000 clones, roughly 85% seen once. What was sequenced was peripheral blood. The receptors here all came from a man aged 50-60 years with COVID-19, enrolled during active disease.

The gene calls are TRBV14 and TRBJ2-5, with D possibly matching TRBD1 (6 bases). The V gene lost 4 bases and the J gene lost 7 bases, with 25 bases spanning the gap. The germline gives CDR1 SGHDN, CDR2 FVKESK. CDR3 length: 17 amino acids. CDR3 sequence reads: CASSPYTGTYKSGTQYF. Here the CDR3 DNA reads TGTGCCAGCAGCCCCTATACCGGGACATACAAAAGCGGGACCCAGTACTTC.

This rearrangement joins TRBV2 to TRBJ1-6; 9 bases match TRBD1. This CDR3 is built from 15 residues. V shed 7 bases and J 5 bases; nucleotides not matched to a gene: 6. Germline assignment: CDR1 SNHLY and CDR2 FYNNEI. The DNA of the CDR3 is TGTGCCAGCACCAGGGACAGGGACAATAATTCACCCCTCCACTTT. It is translated as CASTRDRDNNSPLHF.

The rearrangement joins TRBV2 to TRBJ1-2; 7 positions match TRBD1. V trimming: 8 bases; J trimming: 2 bases; junction bases outside the gene matches: 5. The CDR3 is 13 amino acids. Germline V gene sequence: CDR1 SNHLY, CDR2 FYNNEI. In DNA, the CDR3 is TGTGCCAGCGGGGACAGCCCGAACTATGGCTACACCTTC. This gives the protein CASGDSPNYGYTF.

This clone was seen once. This rearrangement joins TRBV2 to TRBJ2-2; TRBD1 might be the D (5 bases). The CDR3 sequence is 15 residues long. The ends were cut back, 3 bases at V and 6 bases at J, with 14 bases in the middle. The germline gives CDR1 SNHLY, CDR2 FYNNEI. The CDR3 protein is CASSERTGRAGELFF. CDR3 coding DNA: TGTGCCAGCAGTGAGAGAACAGGTAGAGCCGGGGAGCTGTTTTTT.

The rearrangement joins TRBV5-1 to TRBJ2-7, with 8 bases fitting TRBD2. Germline V gene lookup returns CDR1 SGHRS and CDR2 YFSETQ. This CDR3 spans 14 amino acids. V was pared by 4 bases and J by 3 bases, with 6 bases of the junction left unmatched. In nucleotides, the CDR3 is TGCGCCAGCAGCAAGGGAGGGACTAGCTACGAGCAGTACTTC. Its protein is CASSKGGTSYEQYF.

This clone was detected a few times. The V gene is TRBV19, the J gene TRBJ1-5; TRBD1 agrees at 7 bases. The J segment lost 0 bases and the V segment lost 7 bases, leaving 6 bases of the junction unmatched. Germline V gene sequence: CDR1 LNHDA, CDR2 SQIVND (reference sequence). The CDR3 sequence is 15 residues long. The CDR3: CASITGVNSNQPQHF. The CDR3 nucleotides are TGTGCCAGTATAACAGGGGTCAATAGCAATCAGCCCCAGCATTTT.

The rearrangement joins TRBV18 to TRBJ2-7, with D maybe TRBD2 (5 bases). Per germline, CDR1 KGHSH and CDR2 LQKENI. Trimming took 3 bases from V and 0 from J, leaving 9 bases between them. The CDR3 contains 14 residues. CDR3 sequence: CASSPLGSSYEQYF. CDR3 nucleotide sequence: TGTGCCAGCTCACCGCTGGGGAGCTCCTACGAGCAGTACTTC.